Presented here are 27 T cell receptor beta chains from one specimen sequenced in a study of blood T cell repertoires in COVID-19. TCRdb keeps only in-frame clones here, not all; method: immunoSEQ multiplex PCR. The data hold about 240,000 clones, with around 89% observed a single time. The sequencing input was PBMCs or T cells enriched from blood (not recorded which). These receptors all stem from a woman under 40 who had recovered from COVID-19.

V usage is TRBV19 and J usage is TRBJ2-2, with 10 bases that match TRBD1. The CDR3 extends over 14 amino acids. The junction had 5 bases not matched to a gene; V was cut back by 5 bases and J by 8 bases. CDR1 and CDR2 (germline): LNHDA, SQIVND (reference sequence). CDR3 sequence reads: CASSSGQGRGELFF. The DNA of the CDR3 is TGTGCCAGTAGTTCGGGACAGGGGAGAGGGGAGCTGTTTTTT.

The gene calls are TRBV9 and TRBJ2-3; 11 bases match TRBD2. Germline V lookup: CDR1 SGDLS, CDR2 YYNGEE. Trimming removed 4 bases from V and 2 bases from J; junction bases left unmatched: 9. The CDR3 is made up of 17 amino acids. The CDR3 nucleotides are TGTGCCAGCAGCCCTCTTGTAGCGGGAGGGTTCACAGATACGCAGTATTTT. This codes for CASSPLVAGGFTDTQYF.

The chain carries TRBV7-8 and TRBJ2-7; 7 positions agree with TRBD1. The germline V gene encodes CDR1 SGHVS and CDR2 FQNEAQ. This CDR3 is built from 15 residues. V shed 5 bases and J 0 bases; nucleotides not matched to a gene: 7. The CDR3, as DNA: TGTGCCAGCAGCCTGACACAGGGGCGCTCCTACGAGCAGTACTTC. Residues: CASSLTQGRSYEQYF.

The rearrangement joins TRBV19 to TRBJ2-1, with TRBD2 matching 10 bases. Looked up from germline, CDR1 is LNHDA and CDR2 is SQIVND (reference sequence). The CDR3 has 16 amino acids. V shed 2 bases, J shed 7 bases, and the junction held 8 bases outside the gene matches. The CDR3 DNA follows: TGTGCCAGTAGTATATTATCTAGCGGGAGAAGGAATGAGCAGTTCTTC. Protein product: CASSILSSGRRNEQFF.

This clone was seen just once. The rearrangement uses TRBV19 and TRBJ2-2; 7 bases fit TRBD1. This CDR3 is built from 13 residues. The V gene's germline CDR1 is LNHDA and CDR2 SQIVND (reference sequence). V trimming: 9 bases; J trimming: 6 bases; junction bases outside the gene matches: 7. In nucleotides, the CDR3 is TGTGCCAGCCTGACAGGGTCGGCCGGGGAGCTGTTTTTT. Translation: CASLTGSAGELFF.

The V gene is TRBV5-4, the J gene TRBJ2-1; D call uncertain. This CDR3 has 12 amino acids. From germline, CDR1 is SGHNT and CDR2 YYREEE (reference sequence). Trimming left V 1 base short and J 6 bases short, with 5 bases between. The CDR3 bases are TGTGCCAGCAGCTTGTTTATCAATGAGCAGTTCTTC. Protein: CASSLFINEQFF.

The chain employs TRBV27 and TRBJ1-1, with TRBD1 matching 8 bases. CDR3 length: 16 amino acids. CDR1 MNHEY and CDR2 SMNVEV come from the germline V gene (reference sequence). Unmatched junction bases numbered 12, after V lost 6 bases and J lost 3 bases. CDR3 nucleotides: TGTGCCAGCAGCCATCGGACAGGGCGTGTTGACACTGAAGCTTTCTTT. Translation gives CASSHRTGRVDTEAFF.

V usage is TRBV6-1 and J usage is TRBJ1-1, with 7 bases aligning to TRBD1. The CDR3 is 17 residues long. Germline-derived CDR1 and CDR2 are MNHNS and SASEGT. Losses at the gene ends were 0 bases for V and 1 base for J; bases not matched to a gene: 8. The CDR3, as DNA: TGTGCCAGCAGTGAAGCAGGGCAACCAGGGGGGAACACTGAAGCTTTCTTT. Translated, it gives CASSEAGQPGGNTEAFF.

The genes are TRBV7-6 and TRBJ2-7; 14 nucleotides line up with TRBD2. The trim removed 5 bases at V and 5 bases at J, leaving 11 bases unmatched. The germline CDR1 and CDR2 sequences are SGHVS and FNYEAQ. CDR3 length equals 17 residues. The CDR3 sequence: CASSAGTSGSMRDEQYF. The CDR3 nucleotides read TGTGCCAGCAGCGCCGGGACTAGCGGGAGTATGAGGGACGAGCAGTACTTC.

The chain links TRBV28 to TRBJ2-1; 8 nucleotides match TRBD2. Germline loops: CDR1 MDHEN, CDR2 SYDVKM. With V trimmed by 8 bases and J by 6 bases, 9 bases remained unmatched. The CDR3 extends over 14 amino acids. The CDR3 bases are TGTGCCAGCGTCAGGACTAGCCCCTTCAATGAGCAGTTCTTC. Translation gives CASVRTSPFNEQFF.

The chain recombines TRBV21-1 with TRBJ2-7; TRBD1 is the table's D call and was not checked against the DNA. TRBV21-1 corresponds to a pseudogene. There are 15 residues in the CDR3. The CDR3 coding sequence is TGTGCCATAACGCCAAGGGTAGGGGAACGAAACGAGCAGTACTTC. Its translation is CAITPRVGERNEQYF.

The chain couples TRBV7-9 to TRBJ2-5, with D unresolved. Per germline, CDR1 SEHNR and CDR2 FQNEAQ (reference sequence). The germline V and J ends were trimmed by 1 base and 2 bases, with 8 bases remaining between them. The CDR3 length is 14 residues. The CDR3 protein is CASSLVAEQETQYF. The CDR3 DNA reads as TGTGCCAGCAGCTTAGTGGCAGAACAAGAGACCCAGTACTTC.

The chain recombines TRBV6-4 with TRBJ2-1, with 7 bases that match TRBD2. The CDR3 spans 16 residues. The V segment lost 4 bases and the J segment 5 bases; nucleotides outside the gene matches: 11. Germline CDR1 MRHNA, CDR2 SNTAGT. The DNA of the CDR3 is TGTGCCAGCAGTGTTGCCGGGGGGATGGGGCACAATGAGCAGTTCTTC. As protein: CASSVAGGMGHNEQFF.

J is TRBJ1-6 and V is TRBV28; 9 nucleotides align to TRBD1. Germline V gene lookup returns CDR1 MDHEN and CDR2 SYDVKM. This CDR3 region has 14 residues. With V trimmed by 6 bases and J by 15 bases, 12 bases remained unmatched. The CDR3 spells CASRTTGGGNNLHF. CDR3 DNA: TGTGCCAGCAGGACGACAGGGGGAGGGAATAACCTCCACTTT.

The chain links TRBV7-6 to TRBJ2-5; D not resolved. V was shortened by 5 bases and J by 4 bases, with 5 bases between the two germline ends. The CDR3 covers 11 residues. Germline-derived CDR1 and CDR2 are SGHVS and FNYEAQ. The CDR3 is CASSTGETQYF. DNA for the CDR3: TGTGCCAGCAGCACCGGAGAGACCCAGTACTTC.

The V gene is TRBV4-2, the J gene TRBJ1-2; tentatively, D is TRBD1 (6 bases). The CDR3 has 15 amino acids. Germline CDR1 reads LGHNA; CDR2 reads YNFKEQ. Trimming left V 0 bases short and J 2 bases short, with 10 bases between. The CDR3 DNA follows: TGTGCCAGCAGCCAAGATGAGGGGGTAAACTATGGCTACACCTTC. Translation: CASSQDEGVNYGYTF.

A few counts support this clone. J is TRBJ2-7 and V is TRBV7-2; tentatively, D is TRBD2 (6 bases). The germline V gene encodes CDR1 SGHTA and CDR2 FQGNSA. V was pared by 2 bases and J by 3 bases, with 11 bases between. This CDR3 is built from 14 residues. The CDR3 here is CASSLPGGGYEQYF. CDR3 DNA sequence: TGTGCCAGCAGCTTACCTGGGGGAGGCTACGAGCAGTACTTC.

This chain links TRBV13 with TRBJ2-1; 8 positions match TRBD1. This CDR3 is 18 amino acids long. Germline V CDR1 and CDR2: PRHDT, FYEKMQ (reference sequence). The V segment lost 5 bases and the J segment 1 base; nucleotides outside the gene matches: 13. The CDR3 loop is CASSLIRDRHPSYNEQFF. The CDR3 DNA reads TGTGCCAGCAGCCTTATCCGGGACAGGCATCCGTCCTACAATGAGCAGTTCTTC.

The rearrangement uses TRBV19 and TRBJ2-1; 11 bases map to TRBD1. The CDR3 is 15 residues long. V lost 5 bases to trimming and J lost 8 bases; unmatched junction nucleotides: 8. In germline, CDR1 is LNHDA, CDR2 SQIVND (reference sequence). In nucleotides, the CDR3 is TGTGCCAGTAGTCCGGGACAGGGGGGTTGGGATGAGCAGTTCTTC. Protein sequence: CASSPGQGGWDEQFF.

The J gene is TRBJ2-7, the V gene TRBV7-6, with a tentative D call TRBD1 (7 bases). Germline CDR1 SGHVS, CDR2 FNYEAQ. Trimming shortened V by 5 bases and J by 0 bases, and 17 bases separated the two germline ends. This CDR3 is 16 amino acids long. The CDR3 is CASSQRRGDFSYEQYF. Here the CDR3 DNA reads TGTGCCAGCAGCCAACGCAGGGGGGACTTCTCCTACGAGCAGTACTTC.

The J gene is TRBJ1-2, the V gene TRBV14; 9 bases fit TRBD1. Germline-derived CDR1 and CDR2 are SGHDN and FVKESK. V shed 4 bases and J 13 bases; nucleotides not matched to a gene: 10. CDR3 length: 13 residues. CDR3 protein: CASSLYVTGGCTF. CDR3 nucleotides: TGTGCCAGCAGCCTGTATGTGACAGGGGGTTGCACCTTC.

This chain links TRBV5-5 with TRBJ2-2; the match to TRBD2 covers 7 bases. The ends lost 4 bases at V and 5 bases at J; junction bases unmatched: 11. Germline V gene lookup returns CDR1 SGHKS and CDR2 YYEKEE (reference sequence). This CDR3 region has 16 residues. The CDR3 DNA sequence: TGTGCCAGCAGCCCAGGCGGGGGTAGGGTTACCGGGGAGCTGTTTTTT. Protein product: CASSPGGGRVTGELFF.

This clone was seen just once. This chain joins TRBV6-5 and TRBJ1-5; D is ambiguous. The CDR3 contains 14 residues. V lost 6 bases and J 3 bases, leaving 12 bases between the germline ends. Germline CDR1 reads MNHEY; CDR2 reads SVGAGI. DNA for the CDR3: TGTGCCAGCAGACACAGCTTTAACAATCAGCCCCAGCATTTT. Protein sequence: CASRHSFNNQPQHF.

The chain employs TRBV7-9 and TRBJ2-7; 7 positions match TRBD1. V dropped 1 base and J dropped 5; count of bases not matched to a gene: 2. CDR1 is SEHNR and CDR2 is FQNEAQ in the germline V gene (reference sequence). This CDR3 is built from 13 residues. CDR3 protein: CASSLGDSHEQYF. The CDR3 DNA follows: TGTGCCAGCAGCTTAGGGGACAGCCACGAGCAGTACTTC.

This chain uses TRBV30 with TRBJ1-2; D is possibly TRBD1 (6 bases). The CDR3 is 13 amino acids. Trimming took off 1 base at V and 4 bases at J, with 10 bases between the two ends. Germline CDR1 is GTSNPN and CDR2 is SVGIG (reference sequence). The CDR3 nucleotides are TGTGCCTGGAGTGGGGACACTGCCTATGGCTACACCTTC. It encodes CAWSGDTAYGYTF.

The chain has TRBV6-5 and TRBJ2-7; 9 bases are a match to TRBD2. Germline V gives CDR1 MNHEY, CDR2 SVGAGI. The V and J ends lost 6 bases and 7 bases, in that order; junction bases with no gene match: 10. This CDR3 region has 14 residues. The chain's CDR3 is CASRQVAGVGEQYF. DNA for the CDR3: TGTGCCAGCAGGCAGGTAGCGGGAGTAGGTGAGCAGTACTTC.

The V call is TRBV11-2, the J call TRBJ1-6, with 9 positions matching TRBD1. J was trimmed by 9 bases and V by 5 bases; bases with no gene match: 8. Germline V lookup: CDR1 SGHAT, CDR2 FQNNGV. This CDR3 is 15 amino acids long. The CDR3 nucleotides read TGTGCCAGCAGCCCCCGGACAGGGGAGAGTTCACCCCTCCACTTT. Its protein product is CASSPRTGESSPLHF. Full variable domain (outside the CDR3, taken from reference TRBV11-2 and TRBJ1-6): EAGVAQSPRYKIIEKRQSVAFWCNPISGHATLYWYQQILGQGPKLLIQFQNNGVVDDSQLPKDRFSAERLKGVDSTLKIQPAKLEDSAVYLCASSPRTGESSPLHFGNGTRLTVT.